One and the same sample provided the 31 T cell receptor beta chains below, sequenced in a study of shared clonotypes between healthy human individuals. Clones were read by immunoSEQ multiplex PCR, and TCRdb kept only the in-frame ones, dropping some. The table records hundreds of thousands of clones, around 78% of them present only once. Sequenced sample: PBMCs. The origin of the receptors is a woman aged 40 to 50 in good health. Some clones in this sample may be carry-over from other donors' samples.

The gene calls are TRBV5-4 and TRBJ2-5, with 9 bases identical to TRBD2. This CDR3 region has 17 residues. Germline trimming cut 4 bases from V and 5 bases from J; bases unmatched to any gene: 15. CDR1 and CDR2 (germline): SGHNT, YYREEE (reference sequence). CDR3: CASSRSIAGEGWETQYF. CDR3 DNA: TGTGCCAGCAGCCGCTCGATAGCGGGAGAGGGATGGGAGACCCAGTACTTC. Looking up the rest from reference TRBV5-4 and TRBJ2-5 gives the full variable domain: ETGVTQSPTHLIKTRGQQVTLRCSSQSGHNTVSWYQQALGQGPQFIFQYYREEENGRGNFPPRFSGLQFPNYSSELNVNALELDDSALYLCASSRSIAGEGWETQYFGPGTRLLVL.

The rearrangement uses TRBV9 and TRBJ2-1, with no clear D. This CDR3 is 15 amino acids long. Trimming removed 3 bases from V and 0 bases from J, with 10 bases in between. Germline CDR1 and CDR2: SGDLS and YYNGEE. The CDR3 spells CASSASASSYNEQFF. The CDR3 DNA is TGTGCCAGCAGCGCCTCGGCTAGCTCCTACAATGAGCAGTTCTTC.

V is TRBV2 and J is TRBJ2-7; possible D gene TRBD2, 7 bases. This CDR3 is built from 13 residues. The germline V and J ends were trimmed by 7 bases and 3 bases, with 13 bases remaining between them. Germline-derived CDR1 and CDR2 are SNHLY and FYNNEI. CDR3 in amino acids: CASTGGQGYEQYF. As DNA, the CDR3 is TGTGCCAGCACCGGGGGGCAAGGCTACGAGCAGTACTTC.

J is TRBJ2-1 and V is TRBV7-2; 9 bases line up with TRBD2. The junction had 7 bases not matched to a gene; V was cut back by 1 base and J by 9 bases. CDR1 and CDR2 (germline): SGHTA, FQGNSA. The CDR3 is 15 amino acids. CDR3 sequence reads: CASSLDIAGVGEQFF. CDR3 DNA sequence: TGTGCCAGCAGCTTAGATATAGCGGGAGTGGGTGAGCAGTTCTTC.

The chain recombines TRBV30 with TRBJ1-1; possibly TRBD1 for D (5 bases). Germline-derived CDR1 and CDR2 are GTSNPN and SVGIG (reference sequence). The length of the CDR3 is 11 residues. Trimming removed 2 bases at V and 10 bases at J, with 11 bases between. CDR3 DNA: TGTGCCTGGAGTCCCCCGGGGCGAGCTTTCTTT. Protein sequence: CAWSPPGRAFF.

With respect to this clone: A single base separates this from a much larger clone, so it may be a read error. The V gene is TRBV15, the J gene TRBJ1-5; 10 nucleotides agree with TRBD1. Germline CDR1 is LNHNV and CDR2 is YYDKDF (reference sequence). CDR3 length equals 15 residues. Here the CDR3 DNA reads TGTGCCATCAGCAGAGGACAGGGGGGCAATCAGCCCCAGCATTTT. Translation gives CAISRGQGGNQPQHF.

The V call is TRBV4-2, the J call TRBJ2-3; 7 positions match TRBD2. Germline CDR1 is LGHNA and CDR2 is YNFKEQ. Germline trimming cut 4 bases from V and 4 bases from J; bases unmatched to any gene: 14. This CDR3 spans 17 amino acids. Here the CDR3 reads CASSPYGRREYSDTQYF. In DNA form, the CDR3 reads TGTGCCAGCAGCCCATACGGTCGGCGGGAGTATTCAGATACGCAGTATTTT.

V is TRBV28 and J is TRBJ2-7; 7 nucleotides match TRBD1. The CDR3 extends over 14 amino acids. Unmatched junction bases numbered 8, after V lost 5 bases and J lost 4 bases. CDR1 and CDR2 from the germline V gene are MDHEN and SYDVKM. CDR3 protein: CASSTTGIFYEQYF. The CDR3 DNA is TGTGCCAGCAGTACGACAGGGATTTTTTACGAGCAGTACTTC.

This clone was counted only a few times. The chain carries TRBV28 and TRBJ2-7; D gene uncertain. The CDR3 is 11 residues long. With 3 bases removed from V and 7 bases from J, the gap between germline ends came to 7 bases. CDR1 MDHEN and CDR2 SYDVKM come from the germline V gene. The CDR3 nucleotides are TGTGCCAGCAGTTTGCGAGAGGAGCAGTACTTC. Its translation is CASSLREEQYF.

Concerning this clone: The same CDR3 also results from other DNA sequences found in this sample. The chain links TRBV18 to TRBJ1-4, with TRBD1 as a possible D gene (6 bases). Germline assignment: CDR1 KGHSH and CDR2 LQKENI. This CDR3 is built from 12 residues. Trimming removed 4 bases from V and 8 bases from J, with 8 bases in between. The CDR3 here is CASSLDREKLFF. The DNA for the CDR3 is TGTGCCAGCTCACTCGACAGGGAAAAACTGTTTTTT.

The chain carries TRBV7-7 and TRBJ2-7; 10 bases align to TRBD2. Germline values: CDR1 SSHAT, CDR2 FNYEAQ (reference sequence). CDR3 length equals 16 residues. DNA of the CDR3: TGTGCTAGGCGACCGTCAATAGCGGGAGGACGGGACGAGCAGTACTTC. Translation: CARRPSIAGGRDEQYF.

The chain combines TRBV28 with TRBJ1-6, with D perhaps TRBD1 (6 bases). The V gene's germline CDR1 is MDHEN and CDR2 SYDVKM. This CDR3 region has 16 residues. The V gene lost 7 bases and the J gene lost 9 bases, with 22 bases spanning the gap. The CDR3 loop is CASIQYTGHSTSPLHF. In nucleotides, the CDR3 is TGTGCCAGCATCCAATATACAGGGCATTCCACTTCACCCCTCCACTTT.

The chain employs TRBV25-1 and TRBJ1-2; D not resolved. The germline V gene has CDR1 MGHDK and CDR2 SYGVNS. The CDR3 spans 14 residues. Trimming pared 4 bases from V and 6 bases from J, leaving 15 bases between. The CDR3 bases are TGTGCCAGCAGTGCAAACCTAGAAGCTAATGGCTACACCTTC. Amino acid sequence: CASSANLEANGYTF.

The V and J genes are TRBV30 and TRBJ1-6, with D tentatively TRBD1 (5 bases). The V gene lost 5 bases and the J gene lost 6 bases, with 11 bases spanning the gap. Germline loops: CDR1 GTSNPN, CDR2 SVGIG (reference sequence). This CDR3 is built from 13 residues. This CDR3 is CAWSLGVNSPLHF. CDR3 nucleotide sequence: TGTGCCTGGTCATTGGGGGTTAATTCACCCCTCCACTTT.

This chain connects TRBV7-9 to TRBJ2-7; D gene ambiguous. V lost 1 base to trimming and J lost 4 bases, with 5 bases between them. The germline gives CDR1 SEHNR, CDR2 FQNEAQ (reference sequence). There are 12 residues in the CDR3. CDR3: CASSLGVYEQYF. The DNA of the CDR3 is TGTGCCAGCAGCTTAGGGGTGTACGAGCAGTACTTC.

V and J are TRBV27 and TRBJ2-7, with TRBD2 matching 13 bases. The germline V gene encodes CDR1 MNHEY and CDR2 SMNVEV (reference sequence). The CDR3 contains 19 residues. The V gene end was trimmed by 5 bases and the J gene end by 0 bases; junction bases not matched to a gene: 13. CDR3 in amino acids: CASSPRGLAGHQSSYEQYF. The CDR3 DNA sequence: TGTGCCAGCAGTCCGCGGGGACTAGCGGGACATCAAAGCTCCTACGAGCAGTACTTC.

This clone came up a few times. This chain links TRBV5-8 with TRBJ2-5; 10 nucleotides agree with TRBD1. The CDR3 runs 17 residues. V dropped 4 bases and J dropped 1; count of bases not matched to a gene: 10. The V gene's germline CDR1 is SGHTS and CDR2 YDEGEE. In DNA, the CDR3 is TGTGCCAGCAGCCCTGGACAGGGGGGGGTGGTCCAAGAGACCCAGTACTTC. Translation gives CASSPGQGGVVQETQYF.

The chain links TRBV5-1 to TRBJ2-7; D remains unclear. V lost 1 base to trimming and J lost 3 bases, with 8 bases between them. Looked up from germline, CDR1 is SGHRS and CDR2 is YFSETQ. The CDR3 loop spans 13 amino acids. As DNA, the CDR3 is TGCGCCAGCAGCTTGTCCCCTAACTACGAGCAGTACTTC. Translating it yields CASSLSPNYEQYF.

The CDR3 region has the DNA TGTGCCAGCACCCGGTCAGTGAACACTGAAGCTTTCTTT. Residues: CASTRSVNTEAFF. The chain links TRBV6-5 to TRBJ1-1, with unresolved D. This CDR3 region has 13 residues. Trimming stripped 7 bases from V and 0 bases from J, with 9 bases between. Germline V gives CDR1 MNHEY, CDR2 SVGAGI.

The chain uses TRBV19 and TRBJ2-7; D might be TRBD1 (6 bases). CDR1 is LNHDA and CDR2 is SQIVND in the germline V gene (reference sequence). The CDR3 has 17 residues. V lost 7 bases and J 3 bases, leaving 25 bases between the germline ends. The CDR3 loop reads CASTLPRGQGIFYEQYF. The CDR3 coding sequence is TGTGCCAGTACCCTCCCCCGCGGGCAGGGGATATTCTACGAGCAGTACTTC.

The genes are TRBV6-1 and TRBJ2-5, with a weak D call TRBD1 (6 bases). Trimming took off 2 bases at V and 2 bases at J, with 12 bases between the two ends. The germline V gene has CDR1 MNHNS and CDR2 SASEGT. The CDR3 totals 15 residues. CDR3 DNA: TGTGCCAGCAGTGAATGGGACAATCTACAAGAGACCCAGTACTTC. Amino acid sequence: CASSEWDNLQETQYF.

The chain is built from TRBV6-1 and TRBJ2-1; 14 nucleotides align to TRBD2. Germline V CDR1 and CDR2: MNHNS, SASEGT. The V gene end was trimmed by 5 bases and the J gene end by 6 bases; junction bases not matched to a gene: 3. The CDR3 extends over 15 amino acids. CDR3 loop: CASSLTSGRANEQFF. The CDR3 DNA sequence: TGTGCCAGCAGTTTGACTAGCGGGAGGGCCAATGAGCAGTTCTTC.

This sequence joins TRBV6-1 and TRBJ2-2; D is uncertain. The V and J ends lost 6 bases and 3 bases respectively, with 11 bases between them. This CDR3 region has 14 residues. From germline, CDR1 is MNHNS and CDR2 SASEGT. CDR3 in DNA: TGTGCCAGCAGGCAGTCGGGCTACACCGGGGAGCTGTTTTTT. Residues: CASRQSGYTGELFF.

This chain joins TRBV7-9 and TRBJ1-1; no clear D gene. V lost 3 bases and J 4 bases, leaving 9 bases between the germline ends. The CDR3 runs to 13 residues. The V gene's germline CDR1 is SEHNR and CDR2 FQNEAQ (reference sequence). Written as DNA, the CDR3 is TGTGCCAGCAGCTTTGAGGGCGGCACTGAAGCTTTCTTT. Protein sequence: CASSFEGGTEAFF.

This rearrangement joins TRBV11-2 to TRBJ2-1, with 14 bases that match TRBD2. The CDR3 has 14 amino acids. Trimming removed 6 bases from V and 8 bases from J; junction bases left unmatched: 3. Germline V CDR1 and CDR2: SGHAT, FQNNGV. CDR3 sequence reads: CASRTSGRAHEQFF. The CDR3 bases are TGTGCCAGCAGGACTAGCGGGAGGGCGCATGAGCAGTTCTTC.

This chain connects TRBV19 to TRBJ2-6, with a tentative D call TRBD1 (5 bases). The V and J ends lost 1 base and 1 base respectively, with 14 bases between them. From germline, CDR1 is LNHDA and CDR2 SQIVND (reference sequence). This CDR3 region has 18 residues. CDR3 in DNA: TGTGCCAGTAGTATAGTGGCAGGGTTACGGTCTGGGGCCAACGTCCTGACTTTC. Its translation is CASSIVAGLRSGANVLTF.

CDR3 sequence (DNA): TGTGCCAGCCATGGGGAGGGACCCAGAAGCACAGATACGCAGTATTTT. Amino acid sequence: CASHGEGPRSTDTQYF. The chain employs TRBV2 and TRBJ2-3; 7 bases line up with TRBD2. The CDR3 is made up of 16 amino acids. CDR1 is SNHLY, CDR2 FYNNEI, per germline. The V segment lost 8 bases and the J segment 0 bases; nucleotides outside the gene matches: 11. Full variable domain (missing parts from reference TRBV2 and TRBJ2-3): EPEVTQTPSHQVTQMGQEVILRCVPISNHLYFYWYRQILGQKVEFLVSFYNNEISEKSEIFDDQFSVERPDGSNFTLKIRSTKLEDSAMYFCASHGEGPRSTDTQYFGPGTRLTVL.

This chain connects TRBV5-1 to TRBJ2-3; D could derive from TRBD1 or TRBD2 (5 bases each). Per the germline V gene, CDR1 is SGHRS and CDR2 is YFSETQ. The V gene lost 5 bases and the J gene lost 4 bases, with 17 bases spanning the gap. The CDR3 has 15 residues. This CDR3 reads CASRWGSSGADTQYF. The CDR3 nucleotides are TGCGCCAGCAGGTGGGGGAGCTCCGGGGCAGATACGCAGTATTTT.

This clone appeared many times. The V gene is TRBV7-3, the J gene TRBJ2-3; 8 nucleotides match TRBD2. The CDR3 is 15 residues long. CDR1 SGHTA and CDR2 FQGTGA come from the germline V gene. Germline trimming cut 3 bases from V and 4 bases from J; bases unmatched to any gene: 6. CDR3 sequence reads: CASSFSSGRSDTQYF. CDR3 nucleotides: TGTGCCAGCAGCTTTTCCAGCGGGAGATCAGATACGCAGTATTTT.

The V call is TRBV7-2, the J call TRBJ2-7; a possible D gene is TRBD1 (6 bases). V lost 4 bases and J 11 bases, leaving 21 bases between the germline ends. The CDR3 length is 14 residues. In germline, CDR1 is SGHTA, CDR2 FQGNSA. The CDR3 reads CASSSSSGHPREYF. CDR3 in DNA: TGTGCCAGCAGCTCAAGCTCGGGACACCCCAGGGAGTACTTC.

The chain employs TRBV7-2 and TRBJ2-2; D remains unclear. V lost 5 bases to trimming and J lost 1 base, with 11 bases between them. The CDR3 length is 15 residues. Germline loops: CDR1 SGHTA, CDR2 FQGNSA. CDR3 region: CASSKTPGNTGELFF. The CDR3, as DNA: TGTGCCAGCAGCAAGACCCCCGGGAACACCGGGGAGCTGTTTTTT. Together with reference TRBV7-2 and TRBJ2-2, the CDR3 gives the full variable domain: GAGVSQSPSNKVTEKGKDVELRCDPISGHTALYWYRQSLGQGLEFLIYFQGNSAPDKSGLPSDRFSAERTGGSVSTLTIQRTQQEDSAVYLCASSKTPGNTGELFFGEGSRLTVL.